Each of the 24 T cell receptor beta chains below was sequenced from the same sample in a study of cytomegalovirus exposure and HLA in healthy donors. The PCR ran on 60 Vbeta and 13 Jbeta primers. Sequencing was performed with immunoSEQ multiplex PCR; in TCRdb, only in-frame clones are kept and a portion is missing. The sample yields some 150,000 clones, under 70% seen once. Material: PBMCs. These receptor sequences come from a woman aged 30 to 39 in good health and CMV-seropositive.

This clone was counted between two and nine times. V usage is TRBV5-6 and J usage is TRBJ1-1, with D perhaps TRBD1 (5 bases). CDR1 is SGHDT, CDR2 YYEEEE, per germline. V lost 1 base, J lost 7 bases, and 11 bases lay in between. This CDR3 has 13 amino acids. CDR3 DNA sequence: TGTGCCAGCAGCTTGATAGGGGCGAATGAAGCTTTCTTT. Translation gives CASSLIGANEAFF.

The chain uses TRBV9 and TRBJ2-3, with D possibly matching TRBD2 (6 bases). Germline CDR1 is SGDLS and CDR2 is YYNGEE. Trimming removed 2 bases from V and 0 bases from J, with 7 bases in between. The CDR3 length is 14 residues. DNA for the CDR3: TGTGCCAGCAGCGTCGGGACTAGCACAGATACGCAGTATTTT. This translates into CASSVGTSTDTQYF.

Comments on this clone: The conserved phenylalanine or tryptophan is not found at the CDR3 terminus, so this likely reflects a read error. The rearrangement links TRBV4-1 to TRBJ1-4, with 11 bases aligning to TRBD1. V lost 6 bases and J lost 8; bases outside the gene matches: 5. Germline V CDR1 and CDR2: MGHRA, YSYEKL. The CDR3 sequence is 14 residues long. The CDR3 DNA reads as TGCGCCAGCAGTCGGACAGGGGGCGAGGAAAAACTGTTTATT. Translating gives CASSRTGGEEKLFI.

This chain joins TRBV5-1 and TRBJ2-5, with D tentatively TRBD2 (5 bases). The CDR3 is made up of 13 amino acids. CDR1 and CDR2 from the germline V gene are SGHRS and YFSETQ. Trimming left V 6 bases short and J 1 base short, with 10 bases between. CDR3 DNA sequence: TGCGCCAGCACCGGGGAGCTCCAAGAGACCCAGTACTTC. As protein: CASTGELQETQYF.

The chain is built from TRBV7-8 and TRBJ1-5; tentatively, D is TRBD1 (5 bases). Germline loops: CDR1 SGHVS, CDR2 FQNEAQ. The CDR3 totals 14 residues. The germline V and J ends were trimmed by 1 base and 4 bases, with 8 bases remaining between them. The CDR3: CASSLVQGNQPQHF. The CDR3 DNA sequence: TGTGCCAGCAGCTTAGTGCAGGGTAATCAGCCCCAGCATTTT.

The rearrangement uses TRBV6-1 and TRBJ1-5; no definite D call. CDR3 length equals 20 residues. The germline V and J ends were trimmed by 4 bases and 1 base, with 26 bases remaining between them. Germline V CDR1 and CDR2: MNHNS, SASEGT. DNA for the CDR3: TGTGCCAGCAGTGTTATGGTTGGGCAAGGCCTTAGGTTAAGCAATCAGCCCCAGCATTTT. Its translation is CASSVMVGQGLRLSNQPQHF.

The chain is built from TRBV10-2 and TRBJ1-4; D may be TRBD1 (5 bases). V lost 3 bases to trimming and J lost 8 bases, with 16 bases between them. Germline-derived CDR1 and CDR2 are WSHSY and SAAADI. The CDR3 has 15 residues. CDR3 sequence: CASSERGRVGEKLFF. CDR3 sequence (DNA): TGCGCCAGCAGTGAAAGGGGCAGGGTTGGCGAAAAACTGTTTTTT.

The chain links TRBV27 to TRBJ1-1, with D possibly being TRBD1 (5 bases). From germline, CDR1 is MNHEY and CDR2 SMNVEV (reference sequence). Trimming shortened V by 2 bases and J by 12 bases, and 22 bases separated the two germline ends. The CDR3 has 15 amino acids. The DNA of the CDR3 is TGTGCCAGCAGTTTACTAGGGCAGGGAGGGGACTCAACTTTCTTT. This codes for CASSLLGQGGDSTFF.

The CDR3 nucleotides are TGTGCCAGCAGCTCCGACGGGACTGGGGGCTACACCTTC. This translates into CASSSDGTGGYTF. The rearrangement links TRBV11-1 to TRBJ1-2; D may be TRBD1 (5 bases). Germline V gene sequence: CDR1 SGHAT, CDR2 FQDESV (reference sequence). The CDR3 totals 13 residues. Trimming shortened V by 4 bases and J by 8 bases, and 14 bases separated the two germline ends. The whole variable domain, remainder taken from reference TRBV11-1 and TRBJ1-2, is EAEVAQSPRYKITEKSQAVAFWCDPISGHATLYWYRQILGQGPELLVQFQDESVVDDSQLPKDRFSAERLKGVDSTLKIQPAELGDSAMYLCASSSDGTGGYTFGSGTRLTVV.

The chain couples TRBV19 to TRBJ1-6; possibly TRBD1 for D (5 bases). Looked up from germline, CDR1 is LNHDA and CDR2 is SQIVND (reference sequence). Trimming left V 0 bases short and J 12 bases short, with 12 bases between. The CDR3 sequence is 14 residues long. CDR3 nucleotides: TGTGCCAGTAGTATAGAGGGACTGAGAGAACCCCTCCACTTT. It is translated as CASSIEGLREPLHF.

Notes on this clone: The sample contains more than one DNA sequence encoding this CDR3. The chain couples TRBV2 to TRBJ2-3, with 7 bases aligning to TRBD2. Germline assignment: CDR1 SNHLY and CDR2 FYNNEI. The CDR3 contains 13 residues. V shed 9 bases and J 6 bases; nucleotides not matched to a gene: 9. CDR3 DNA sequence: TGTGCCAGTCGGACTAGGGGTACGGATACGCAGTATTTT. Translation: CASRTRGTDTQYF.

This clone appeared once. V gene TRBV28 combines with J gene TRBJ2-3; D possibly corresponds to TRBD1 (6 bases). The CDR3 loop spans 16 amino acids. V was cut by 5 bases and J by 0 bases, with 15 bases left in between. From germline, CDR1 is MDHEN and CDR2 SYDVKM. For the CDR3, the DNA is TGTGCCAGCAGTCGAGCCCGGGACACTAGCACAGATACGCAGTATTTT. Amino acid sequence: CASSRARDTSTDTQYF.

The CDR3 bases are TGCGCCAGCAGCGTGACAGGGGTATACGAAAAACTGTTTTTT. It encodes CASSVTGVYEKLFF. V usage is TRBV5-1 and J usage is TRBJ1-4, with 8 positions matching TRBD1. With V trimmed by 4 bases and J by 8 bases, 7 bases remained unmatched. Germline V lookup: CDR1 SGHRS, CDR2 YFSETQ. This CDR3 is built from 14 residues.

This clone was seen more than once but under ten times. The chain carries TRBV10-1 and TRBJ2-3; the match to TRBD2 covers 8 bases. In germline, CDR1 is WNHNN, CDR2 SYGVQD (reference sequence). The CDR3 sequence is 14 residues long. V was clipped by 6 bases and J by 6 bases; unmatched bases: 8. The CDR3 bases are TGCGCCAGCAGGCCCGGGACTAGTACGGATACGCAGTATTTT. Protein: CASRPGTSTDTQYF.

This clone was seen a few times. The chain joins TRBV6-4 to TRBJ2-1; 8 positions match TRBD2. The CDR3 has 14 residues. Trimming took 3 bases from V and 8 from J; bases not matched to a gene: 6. From germline, CDR1 is MRHNA and CDR2 SNTAGT. CDR3 coding DNA: TGTGCCAGCAGTGAGGGACTAGAGGCCCATGAGCAGTTCTTC. Its translation is CASSEGLEAHEQFF.

J is TRBJ2-5 and V is TRBV28; D not resolved. The V end was cut by 5 bases, the J end by 2 bases, with 6 bases between. Germline V gene sequence: CDR1 MDHEN, CDR2 SYDVKM. The CDR3 runs 12 residues. CDR3 residues: CASSLRQETQYF. CDR3 coding DNA: TGTGCCAGCAGTCTCCGTCAAGAGACCCAGTACTTC.

The J gene is TRBJ2-1, the V gene TRBV28, with 12 bases identical to TRBD2. Germline values: CDR1 MDHEN, CDR2 SYDVKM. The CDR3 runs to 17 residues. The V and J ends lost 4 bases and 0 bases, in that order; junction bases with no gene match: 4. CDR3 loop: CASSSLAGGYSYNEQFF. CDR3 nucleotides: TGTGCCAGCAGTTCCCTAGCGGGGGGGTACTCCTACAATGAGCAGTTCTTC.

The chain joins TRBV19 to TRBJ1-4; the D is unclear. Germline CDR1 is LNHDA and CDR2 is SQIVND (reference sequence). The germline V and J ends were trimmed by 6 bases and 10 bases, with 6 bases remaining between them. The CDR3 sequence is 10 residues long. CDR3 in DNA: TGTGCCAGTAGAGGAGGAAAACTGTTTTTT. Translation gives CASRGGKLFF.

This chain connects TRBV5-6 to TRBJ2-7; 7 bases fit TRBD2. The CDR3 consists of 14 residues. V lost 5 bases and J lost 2; bases outside the gene matches: 7. CDR1 is SGHDT, CDR2 YYEEEE, per germline. The CDR3, as DNA: TGTGCCAGCAGTGAGCGGGGCCCCACCTACGAGCAGTACTTC. This gives the protein CASSERGPTYEQYF.

The count of this clone is one. The chain is built from TRBV19 and TRBJ2-1, with D maybe TRBD2 (7 bases). Trimming took 5 bases from V and 0 from J, leaving 14 bases between them. The CDR3 consists of 16 residues. Germline-derived CDR1 and CDR2 are LNHDA and SQIVND (reference sequence). This CDR3 is CASSPLGGGSYNEQFF. CDR3 in DNA: TGTGCCAGTAGTCCCTTAGGGGGGGGCTCCTACAATGAGCAGTTCTTC.

This clone has more than one count but fewer than ten. This chain uses TRBV9 with TRBJ2-1, with 14 nucleotides matching TRBD2. The V gene end was trimmed by 0 bases and the J gene end by 7 bases; junction bases not matched to a gene: 0. Germline lookup yields CDR1 SGDLS and CDR2 YYNGEE. This CDR3 is built from 15 residues. CDR3 coding DNA: TGTGCCAGCAGCGTAGGACTAGCGGGAGGGAATGAGCAGTTCTTC. Translating gives CASSVGLAGGNEQFF.

The V call is TRBV2, the J call TRBJ1-4, with 7 positions matching TRBD1. The CDR3 is 14 residues long. The germline gives CDR1 SNHLY, CDR2 FYNNEI. The V segment lost 2 bases and the J segment 3 bases; nucleotides outside the gene matches: 0. The CDR3 loop is CASSEQGANEKLFF. The CDR3 DNA reads TGTGCCAGCAGTGAACAGGGGGCTAATGAAAAACTGTTTTTT.

The V call is TRBV5-4, the J call TRBJ2-3, with 7 bases identical to TRBD2. Germline CDR1 SGHNT, CDR2 YYREEE (reference sequence). The CDR3 is made up of 16 amino acids. With 2 bases clipped from V and 1 base from J, the junction kept 7 bases outside the gene matches. The CDR3 reads CASSLEGGRGTDTQYF. CDR3 DNA sequence: TGTGCCAGCAGCTTAGAGGGAGGGAGGGGCACAGATACGCAGTATTTT.

V gene TRBV2 combines with J gene TRBJ1-5; the D gene is possibly TRBD1 (5 bases). The CDR3 length is 16 residues. Trimming left V 9 bases short and J 0 bases short, with 18 bases between. Germline-derived CDR1 and CDR2 are SNHLY and FYNNEI. The CDR3 sequence is CASGGRNLYSNQPQHF. The CDR3 nucleotides are TGTGCCAGTGGGGGGAGGAATCTGTATAGCAATCAGCCCCAGCATTTT. The full variable domain, in which reference TRBV2 and TRBJ1-5 provide the parts outside the CDR3, is EPEVTQTPSHQVTQMGQEVILRCVPISNHLYFYWYRQILGQKVEFLVSFYNNEISEKSEIFDDQFSVERPDGSNFTLKIRSTKLEDSAMYFCASGGRNLYSNQPQHFGDGTRLSIL.